Listed here are 11 T cell receptor beta chains from one sample, sequenced in a study of vaccination and CD4 T cells after COVID-19. No antigen is known for these receptors. Treatment noted: approximately 9-day PBMC culture with coronavirus spike peptide pools or control peptides (ViraFEST assay). Sequencing of DNA taken from cultured CD4+ T cells relied on the Oncomine TCR Beta short-read assay. One entry per CDR3 protein results from TCRdb running MiXCR on the PCR reads. Among roughly 17,000 distinct CDR3 sequences listed, approximately 49% were seen once. The material sequenced was CD4+ T cells from blood, cultured in vitro. The receptors were gathered from a human donor who had recovered from COVID-19.

V usage is TRBV15 and J usage is TRBJ1-1; TRBD1 might be the D (5 bases). The CDR3 runs 17 residues. The V end was cut by 0 bases, the J end by 1 base, with 15 bases between. Germline loops: CDR1 LNHNV, CDR2 YYDKDF (reference sequence). This CDR3 is CATSRDPGTEPNTEAFF. DNA of the CDR3: TGTGCCACCAGCAGAGACCCTGGGACGGAACCGAACACTGAAGCTTTCTTT.

The chain combines TRBV7-3 with TRBJ2-1; 7 bases are shared with TRBD1. CDR1 SGHTA and CDR2 FQGTGA come from the germline V gene. V lost 5 bases to trimming and J lost 6 bases; unmatched junction nucleotides: 4. This CDR3 has 13 residues. The CDR3 here is CASSRDRLNEQFF. The CDR3 DNA follows: TGTGCCAGCAGCAGGGACAGACTCAATGAGCAGTTCTTC.

This sequence joins TRBV19 and TRBJ1-2; 10 positions match TRBD1. The germline gives CDR1 LNHDA, CDR2 SQIVND (reference sequence). J lost 8 bases, V lost 5 bases, and 11 bases had no gene match. The CDR3 covers 15 residues. CDR3 coding DNA: TGTGCCAGTAGTCCAGGGACAGGGGACCGCCGGGGCTACACCTTC. Its protein is CASSPGTGDRRGYTF.

The chain is built from TRBV19 and TRBJ1-6; tentatively, D is TRBD1 (5 bases). Germline CDR1 reads LNHDA; CDR2 reads SQIVND (reference sequence). The ends were cut back, 2 bases at V and 9 bases at J, with 14 bases in the middle. The CDR3 contains 15 residues. CDR3 sequence: CASSISWDRTSPLHF. The CDR3 nucleotides are TGTGCCAGTAGTATAAGCTGGGACCGCACTTCACCCCTCCACTTT.

This clonotype came up a few times. The chain links TRBV4-1 to TRBJ1-1; the D is unclear. Looked up from germline, CDR1 is MGHRA and CDR2 is YSYEKL. The V end was cut by 3 bases, the J end by 1 base, with 15 bases between. This CDR3 is 16 amino acids long. CDR3: CASSQDLTWGNTEAFF. The CDR3 nucleotides read TGCGCCAGCAGCCAGGACTTAACCTGGGGGAACACTGAAGCTTTCTTT.

V is TRBV19 and J is TRBJ1-5, with 8 nucleotides matching TRBD1. The CDR3 loop spans 16 amino acids. V was pared by 0 bases and J by 5 bases, with 6 bases of the junction left unmatched. The germline V gene has CDR1 LNHDA and CDR2 SQIVND (reference sequence). The CDR3 region has the DNA TGTGCCAGTAGTATAGATGGACAGGGAGAACATCAGCCCCAGCATTTT. It translates to CASSIDGQGEHQPQHF. Combining the CDR3 with reference TRBV19 and TRBJ1-5 gives the whole variable domain DGGITQSPKYLFRKEGQNVTLSCEQNLNHDAMYWYRQDPGQGLRLIYYSQIVNDFQKGDIAEGYSVSREKKESFPLTVTSAQKNPTAFYLCASSIDGQGEHQPQHFGDGTRLSIL.

This clonotype was found once. The chain couples TRBV19 to TRBJ2-3; 15 bases fit TRBD2. The CDR3 loop spans 16 amino acids. The J segment lost 6 bases and the V segment lost 5 bases, leaving 6 bases of the junction unmatched. Per the germline V gene, CDR1 is LNHDA and CDR2 is SQIVND (reference sequence). The DNA for the CDR3 is TGTGCCAGTAGTCTCGGACTAGCGGGAGGGCCGGATACGCAGTATTTT. This encodes CASSLGLAGGPDTQYF.

The V and J genes are TRBV20-1 and TRBJ2-3; 10 positions match TRBD2. CDR3 length equals 15 residues. With 5 bases clipped from V and 5 bases from J, the junction kept 10 bases outside the gene matches. Germline V gene data show CDR1 as DFQATT and CDR2 as SNEGSKA (reference sequence). This CDR3 reads CSAPISGRAGDTQYF. The CDR3 coding sequence is TGCAGTGCTCCGATCAGCGGGAGGGCCGGAGATACGCAGTATTTT.

The V and J genes are TRBV19 and TRBJ2-3, with D perhaps assigned TRBD1 or TRBD2 (5 bases each). CDR1 is LNHDA, CDR2 SQIVND, per germline (reference sequence). V gave up 3 bases and J gave up 2 bases, with 12 bases separating them. This CDR3 comprises 15 residues. This CDR3 is CASSIGDGNTDTQYF. The CDR3 coding sequence is TGTGCCAGTAGTATCGGGGACGGCAACACAGATACGCAGTATTTT.

The chain joins TRBV30 to TRBJ1-2, with no clear D. The V and J ends lost 4 bases and 7 bases respectively, with 16 bases between them. The CDR3 consists of 13 residues. Germline V gene data show CDR1 as GTSNPN and CDR2 as SVGIG (reference sequence). The CDR3 is CAWISRAQTGYTF. The CDR3 coding sequence is TGTGCCTGGATATCTAGGGCTCAAACTGGCTACACCTTC.

This chain joins TRBV2 and TRBJ1-6; D is possibly TRBD1 (5 bases). The CDR3 has 15 amino acids. V lost 5 bases to trimming and J lost 1 base, with 9 bases between them. The germline gives CDR1 SNHLY, CDR2 FYNNEI. CDR3 DNA: TGTGCCAGCAGTCAGGGCAGGTCCTATAATTCACCCCTCCACTTT. Encoded protein: CASSQGRSYNSPLHF.